A single sample is the source of the 4 T cell receptor beta chains below, sequenced in a study of T cells expressing NK-cell markers. With the 5' RACE reads reprocessed, TCRdb shows one record per CDR3 protein and no DNA. The table for this sample gives around 470,000 distinct CDR3 sequences. Sequenced material: blood T cells: a sorted CD56 or NKG2C T cell subset, CD4+ or CD8+ T cells, or bulk PBMC T cells (not recorded which). The receptors shown here come from a woman between 45 and 65 years old in good health.

CDR3: CASSQGFNYGYTF. The rearrangement joins TRBV14 to TRBJ1-2. The CDR3 contains 13 residues. Germline CDR1 SGHDN, CDR2 FVKESK. The full variable domain, its missing parts supplied by reference TRBV14 and TRBJ1-2, is EAGVTQFPSHSVIEKGQTVTLRCDPISGHDNLYWYRRVMGKEIKFLLHFVKESKQDESGMPNNRFLAERTGGTYSTLKVQPAELEDSGVYFCASSQGFNYGYTFGSGTRLTVV.

The chain couples TRBV4-1 to TRBJ1-1; TCRdb calls TRBD1, which cannot be checked without DNA. This CDR3 is 15 amino acids long. Looked up from germline, CDR1 is MGHRA and CDR2 is YSYEKL. This chain's CDR3 is CASSQADRGAAEAFF.

The V and J genes are TRBV20-1 and TRBJ1-4. The CDR3 is 13 amino acids. Germline V CDR1 and CDR2: DFQATT, SNEGSKA (reference sequence). CDR3 protein: CSALGRAFEKLFF.

The V and J genes are TRBV20-1 and TRBJ1-4; TCRdb outputs TRBD1, but without DNA this stays unchecked. The CDR3 has 15 amino acids. The germline CDR1 and CDR2 sequences are DFQATT and SNEGSKA (reference sequence). This CDR3 reads CSARDRLKGGGQLFF.